The entry below describes one T cell receptor (beta chain). What it recognizes is unknown. Barcoded TCR alpha and TCR beta cDNA libraries with UMIs came from 5'RACE using constant-segment primers. TCRdb reprocessed the 5' RACE reads with MiXCR, giving one entry per CDR3 protein. Of some 150,000 distinct CDR3 sequences listed, under 25% are singletons. This record belongs to a study of T-cell memory formation after mild COVID-19. Study results and caveats: The pre-infection memory compartment contained some responding clones, suggesting cross-reactive memory joined. The second-wave clones peaking on day 37 were not confirmed as SARS-CoV-2-specific.

The sequenced sample consisted of PBMCs or a T cell subset sorted from them (not recorded which). This TCR came from an adult woman who had mild COVID-19 (a few samples of this study predate the infection). Cell type and time point are not known.

The CDR3 nucleotides are TGTGCCAGCAGCTTAATTCTTATGGGGGACAATGAGCAGTTCTTC. Protein product: CASSLILMGDNEQFF. The J gene is TRBJ2-1, the V gene TRBV7-3; D may match TRBD1 or TRBD2 (5 bases each). Germline V gives CDR1 SGHTA, CDR2 FQGTGA. The CDR3 is made up of 15 amino acids. V was clipped by 1 base and J by 5 bases, with 12 bases between them.